These 13 T cell receptor beta chains were sequenced from one sample in a study of blood T cell repertoires in COVID-19. Assay: immunoSEQ multiplex PCR; the TCRdb copy retains only in-frame clones and omits some. The sample consists of approximately 240,000 clones, approximately 84% of them appearing once. Sequenced material: peripheral blood. These receptors all stem from a man aged 50 to 60 with acute or convalescent COVID-19.

This chain uses TRBV7-2 with TRBJ1-4; 7 bases fit TRBD1. J lost 7 bases, V lost 5 bases, and 13 bases had no gene match. The CDR3 has 16 amino acids. The germline CDR1 and CDR2 sequences are SGHTA and FQGNSA. The CDR3, as DNA: TGTGCCAGCAGCATCCTAGGACAGGCCAGGGGTGAAAAACTGTTTTTT. It yields the protein CASSILGQARGEKLFF.

The V and J genes are TRBV7-9 and TRBJ2-1; 8 nucleotides agree with TRBD2. The CDR3 has 14 residues. The V gene end was trimmed by 8 bases and the J gene end by 2 bases; junction bases not matched to a gene: 5. Germline V gene data show CDR1 as SEHNR and CDR2 as FQNEAQ (reference sequence). In DNA, the CDR3 is TGTGCCAGCTCAAGCGGGGGTACCTACAATGAGCAGTTCTTC. Translated: CASSSGGTYNEQFF.

V is TRBV5-1 and J is TRBJ2-3; TRBD2 matches at 11 bases. CDR3 length: 16 residues. The V gene's germline CDR1 is SGHRS and CDR2 YFSETQ. With V trimmed by 6 bases and J by 3 bases, 9 bases remained unmatched. The CDR3 is CASTPGLAALTDTQYF. CDR3 DNA: TGCGCCAGCACCCCGGGACTAGCGGCACTTACAGATACGCAGTATTTT.

V gene TRBV28 combines with J gene TRBJ1-4; D call uncertain. Trimming removed 9 bases from V and 5 bases from J, with 13 bases in between. Germline-derived CDR1 and CDR2 are MDHEN and SYDVKM. This CDR3 contains 13 residues. CDR3 sequence: CASGREVNEKLFF. The CDR3 nucleotides are TGTGCCAGTGGGCGGGAGGTCAATGAAAAACTGTTTTTT.

Here the CDR3 reads CASEVGVGGNTIYF. The DNA of the CDR3 is TGTGCCAGCGAAGTAGGGGTTGGAGGAAACACCATATATTTT. V usage is TRBV19 and J usage is TRBJ1-3; TRBD1 might be the D (5 bases). V was trimmed by 9 bases and J by 4 bases, leaving 16 bases between them. This CDR3 contains 14 residues. Per the germline V gene, CDR1 is LNHDA and CDR2 is SQIVND (reference sequence). The full variable domain, in which reference TRBV19 and TRBJ1-3 provide the parts outside the CDR3, is DGGITQSPKYLFRKEGQNVTLSCEQNLNHDAMYWYRQDPGQGLRLIYYSQIVNDFQKGDIAEGYSVSREKKESFPLTVTSAQKNPTAFYLCASEVGVGGNTIYFGEGSWLTVV.

The chain has TRBV5-1 and TRBJ1-6; TRBD1 matches at 8 bases. The junction had 7 bases not matched to a gene; V was cut back by 4 bases and J by 4 bases. Germline loops: CDR1 SGHRS, CDR2 YFSETQ. The CDR3 extends over 16 amino acids. The DNA of the CDR3 is TGCGCCAGCAGCCCCTTGACAGGGGAATATAATTCACCCCTCCACTTT. Amino acid sequence: CASSPLTGEYNSPLHF.

This clone was seen a handful of times. The chain is built from TRBV29-1 and TRBJ1-1; possible D gene TRBD1, 5 bases. This CDR3 is built from 12 residues. Per the germline V gene, CDR1 is SQVTM and CDR2 is ANQGSEA. V gave up 4 bases and J gave up 1 base, with 7 bases separating them. The CDR3 region is CSVGGQNTEAFF. CDR3 DNA sequence: TGCAGCGTTGGGGGCCAGAACACTGAAGCTTTCTTT.

V is TRBV6-1 and J is TRBJ1-4; D perhaps matches TRBD1 (6 bases). V was cut by 4 bases and J by 0 bases, with 12 bases left in between. The CDR3 totals 16 residues. The V gene's germline CDR1 is MNHNS and CDR2 SASEGT. CDR3 DNA: TGTGCCAGCAGTGGGACAGTGCTTACAACTAATGAAAAACTGTTTTTT. It encodes CASSGTVLTTNEKLFF.

The chain couples TRBV11-2 to TRBJ1-5; D ambiguous. Looked up from germline, CDR1 is SGHAT and CDR2 is FQNNGV. This CDR3 region has 15 residues. Trimming took off 0 bases at V and 5 bases at J, with 11 bases between the two ends. The chain's CDR3 is CASSLEFGEDQPQHF. The CDR3 coding sequence is TGTGCCAGCAGCTTAGAGTTCGGCGAGGATCAGCCCCAGCATTTT.

This chain uses TRBV6-1 with TRBJ2-3; 9 nucleotides align to TRBD2. The CDR3 is 18 residues long. Germline V CDR1 and CDR2: MNHNS, SASEGT. After removal of 3 bases from V and 2 bases from J, the junction contained 12 bases not matched to a gene. The CDR3 reads CASSEVRRPGLATDTQYF. The CDR3 bases are TGTGCCAGCAGTGAGGTGCGGAGACCGGGACTAGCCACAGATACGCAGTATTTT.

V and J are TRBV5-1 and TRBJ2-2; TRBD2 aligns across 11 bases. The CDR3 consists of 16 residues. The trim removed 4 bases at V and 0 bases at J, leaving 2 bases unmatched. The germline CDR1 and CDR2 sequences are SGHRS and YFSETQ. This chain's CDR3 is CASSGGLAANTGELFF. Written as DNA, the CDR3 is TGCGCCAGCAGCGGGGGACTAGCGGCGAACACCGGGGAGCTGTTTTTT. Full variable domain (remainder filled in from reference TRBV5-1 and TRBJ2-2): KAGVTQTPRYLIKTRGQQVTLSCSPISGHRSVSWYQQTPGQGLQFLFEYFSETQRNKGNFPGRFSGRQFSNSRSEMNVSTLELGDSALYLCASSGGLAANTGELFFGEGSRLTVL.

This chain uses TRBV5-1 with TRBJ2-3; 7 nucleotides match TRBD1. V shed 2 bases and J 0 bases; nucleotides not matched to a gene: 9. CDR1 and CDR2 (germline): SGHRS, YFSETQ. The CDR3 totals 17 residues. The CDR3 nucleotides read TGCGCCAGCAGCTTCCCCCGGACAGGTCGTAGCACAGATACGCAGTATTTT. As protein: CASSFPRTGRSTDTQYF.

This clone came up once. The chain is built from TRBV4-1 and TRBJ2-7; 8 bases align to TRBD2. There are 15 residues in the CDR3. CDR1 and CDR2 (germline): MGHRA, YSYEKL. J gave up 0 bases and V 0 bases, and 1 base lay outside the gene matches. CDR3 protein: CASSQEGTSSYEQYF. The CDR3 coding sequence is TGCGCCAGCAGCCAAGAGGGGACTAGCTCCTACGAGCAGTACTTC.